The count of the clone carrying this T cell receptor (beta chain) is one. This CDR3 is 13 amino acids long. Germline CDR1 reads SQVTM; CDR2 reads ANQGSEA. V shed 6 bases, J shed 5 bases, and the junction held 6 bases outside the gene matches. These data are taken from a study of blood T cell repertoires in COVID-19. Study-wide background: From the United States, Italy and Spain came samples of acute and convalescent COVID-19.

Methods used by the authors: For nucleated cells, counts were estimated from reference gene primer amplification. Here immunoSEQ multiplex PCR was the method, and the copy in TCRdb shows in-frame clones only, minus some. V, J and clone size are those of that table, while D and trimming were read from the DNA. The table has over 150,000 clones, approximately 84% seen once; the top ten hold about 6.9%. The clonotype originates from a human donor with acute or convalescent COVID-19. The donor label of this sample is uncertain. Sequenced sample: peripheral blood. The chain couples TRBV29-1 to TRBJ1-1, with TRBD1 matching over 10 bases. CDR3 sequence: CSVGRQGATEAFF. CDR3 sequence (DNA): TGCAGCGTAGGCCGACAGGGGGCGACTGAAGCTTTCTTT.